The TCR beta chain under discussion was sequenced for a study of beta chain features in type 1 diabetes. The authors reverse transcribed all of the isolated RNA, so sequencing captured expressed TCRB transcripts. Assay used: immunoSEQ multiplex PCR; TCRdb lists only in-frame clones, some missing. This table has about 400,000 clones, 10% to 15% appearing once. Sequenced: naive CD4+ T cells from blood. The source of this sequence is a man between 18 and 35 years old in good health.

The CDR3 nucleotides read TGTGCCAGCAGCCCTCACGCAGGGGGGCTATCTCAGCCCCAGCATTTT. It codes for CASSPHAGGLSQPQHF. This chain links TRBV7-8 with TRBJ1-5; TRBD1 matches at 7 bases. The germline CDR1 and CDR2 sequences are SGHVS and FQNEAQ. The CDR3 runs 16 residues. V lost 5 bases, J lost 6 bases, and 13 bases stayed unmatched.